This TCR beta chain was recovered during a study of T-cell memory formation after mild COVID-19. The study's findings and limits: From day 15 to 85, contracting clones were balanced between CD4 and CD8, whereas later expanders leaned toward CD4+. Most CD4+ clones that shrank were in CM and EM, while CD8+ ones turned up in EMRA.

Germline assignment: CDR1 SGDLS and CDR2 YYNGEE. The trim removed 1 base at V and 4 bases at J, leaving 8 bases unmatched. The CDR3 is 16 residues long. TCRdb re-analysed the 5' RACE reads in MiXCR, keeping a single row per CDR3 protein. The sample holds about 350,000 distinct CDR3 sequences, roughly an eighth seen once. On this clonotype itself: Its specificity is not known.

The genes are TRBV9 and TRBJ2-3, with 8 bases lining up with TRBD1. Sequenced sample: PBMCs or a T cell subset sorted from them (not recorded which). This receptor was obtained from a man aged 18-30 years who had mild COVID-19 (a few samples of this study predate the infection). Cell type and time point are not known. Written as DNA, the CDR3 is TGTGCCAGCAGCGTAACAGGACAGGGCAGGGCAGATACGCAGTATTTT. Protein sequence: CASSVTGQGRADTQYF.